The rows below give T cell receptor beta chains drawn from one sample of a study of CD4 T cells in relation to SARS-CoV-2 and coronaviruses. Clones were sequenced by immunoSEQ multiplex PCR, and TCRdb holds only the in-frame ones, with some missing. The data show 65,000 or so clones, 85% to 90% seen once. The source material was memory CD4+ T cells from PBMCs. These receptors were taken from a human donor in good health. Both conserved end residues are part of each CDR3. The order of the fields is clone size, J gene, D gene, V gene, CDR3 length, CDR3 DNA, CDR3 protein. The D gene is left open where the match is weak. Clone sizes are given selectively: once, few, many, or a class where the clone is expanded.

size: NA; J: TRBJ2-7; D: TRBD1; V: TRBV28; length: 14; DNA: TGTGCCAGCAGTGACTACAGGGGGAACTACGAGCAGTACTTC; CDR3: CASSDYRGNYEQYF
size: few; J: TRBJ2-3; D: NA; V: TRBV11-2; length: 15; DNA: TGTGCCAGCAGCTTAGAGCGCGCCGTCACAGATACGCAGTATTTT; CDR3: CASSLERAVTDTQYF
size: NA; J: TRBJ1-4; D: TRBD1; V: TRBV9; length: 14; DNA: TGTGCCAGCAGCGTACCAGGGGGTAATGAAAAACTGTTTTTT; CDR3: CASSVPGGNEKLFF
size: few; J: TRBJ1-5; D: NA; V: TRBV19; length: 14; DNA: TGTGCCAGTAGCCCGACGACGGGCAATCAGCCCCAGCATTTT; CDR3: CASSPTTGNQPQHF
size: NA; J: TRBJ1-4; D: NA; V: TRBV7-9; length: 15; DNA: TGTGCCAGCAGCTTAAACGCCGGTGGTAATGAAAAACTGTTTTTT; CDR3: CASSLNAGGNEKLFF
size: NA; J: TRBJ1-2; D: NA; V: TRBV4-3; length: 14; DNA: TGCGCCAGCAGCCAAGTTGGGAGGGGTGTGGGCTACACCTTC; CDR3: CASSQVGRGVGYTF
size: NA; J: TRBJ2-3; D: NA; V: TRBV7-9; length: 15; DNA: TGTGCCAGCAGCTTGCAGGGGCCCGGCACAGATACGCAGTATTTT; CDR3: CASSLQGPGTDTQYF
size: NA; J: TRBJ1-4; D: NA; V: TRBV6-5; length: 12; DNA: TGTGCCAGCAGTTACAACAAGGAAAAACTGTTTTTT; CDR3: CASSYNKEKLFF
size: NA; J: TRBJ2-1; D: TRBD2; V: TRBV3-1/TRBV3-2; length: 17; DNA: TGTGCCAGCAGCCTGCGCCCGGGCGGGAGGGTATACAATGAGCAGTTCTTC; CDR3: CASSLRPGGRVYNEQFF
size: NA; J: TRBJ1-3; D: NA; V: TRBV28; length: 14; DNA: TGTGCCAGCAGTTTAGTTCGGACCGGAAACACCATATATTTT; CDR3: CASSLVRTGNTIYF
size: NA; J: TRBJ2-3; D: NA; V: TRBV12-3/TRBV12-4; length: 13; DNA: TGTGCCAGCAGTTTTGGGGGTCGGGATACGCAGTATTTT; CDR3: CASSFGGRDTQYF
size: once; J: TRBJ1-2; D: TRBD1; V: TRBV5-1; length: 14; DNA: TGCGCCAGCAACCCGGGACAGGGGGGTTATGGCTACACCTTC; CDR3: CASNPGQGGYGYTF
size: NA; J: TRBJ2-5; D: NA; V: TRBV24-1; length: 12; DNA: TGTGCCACCAGTGACCAGGACAGATTCGCGTACTTC; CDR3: CATSDQDRFAYF
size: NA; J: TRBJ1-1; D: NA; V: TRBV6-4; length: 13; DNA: TGTGCCAGCAGTTTCGACAGGAACACTGAAGCTTTCTTT; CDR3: CASSFDRNTEAFF
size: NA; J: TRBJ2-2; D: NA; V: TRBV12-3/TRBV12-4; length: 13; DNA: TGTGCCAGCAGGGTTTTTCAGGCCGGGGAGCTGTTTTTT; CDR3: CASRVFQAGELFF
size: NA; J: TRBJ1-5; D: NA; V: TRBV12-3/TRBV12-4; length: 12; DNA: TGTGCCAGCAGTTTAATGGATCAGCCCCAGCATTTT; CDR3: CASSLMDQPQHF
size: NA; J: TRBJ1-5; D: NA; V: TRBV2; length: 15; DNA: TGTGCCAGCAGGGGAGCCGGGGCAGCCAATCAGCCCCAGCATTTT; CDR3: CASRGAGAANQPQHF
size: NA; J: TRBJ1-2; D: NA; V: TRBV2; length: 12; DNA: TGTGCCAGCAGGCCAGGGCTCTATGGCTACACCTTC; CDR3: CASRPGLYGYTF
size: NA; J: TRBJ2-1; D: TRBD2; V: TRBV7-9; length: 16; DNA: TGTGCCAGCAGCCCACGGACTAGCGGGAGGGCCGGTGAGCAGTTCTTC; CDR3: CASSPRTSGRAGEQFF
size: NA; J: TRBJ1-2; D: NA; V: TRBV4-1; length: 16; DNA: TGCGCCAGCAGCCAAGATCAACAGCTGAGAAACTATGGCTACACCTTC; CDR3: CASSQDQQLRNYGYTF
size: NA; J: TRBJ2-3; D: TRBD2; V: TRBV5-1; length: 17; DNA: TGCGCCAGCAGCTTGGGACTAGCGGGAGAGCGCACAGATACGCAGTATTTT; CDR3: CASSLGLAGERTDTQYF
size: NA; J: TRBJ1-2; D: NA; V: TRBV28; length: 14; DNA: TGTGCCAGCAGTTTAGTGGACGGGAACTATGGCTACACCTTC; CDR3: CASSLVDGNYGYTF
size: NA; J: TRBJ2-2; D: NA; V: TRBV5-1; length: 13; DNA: TGCGCCAGCAGCTTGGCCCTTACCGGGGAGCTGTTTTTT; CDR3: CASSLALTGELFF
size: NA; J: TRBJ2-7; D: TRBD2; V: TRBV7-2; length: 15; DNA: TGTGCCAGCAGCCTCGCTAGCGGGGGGCCTTACGAGCAGTACTTC; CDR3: CASSLASGGPYEQYF
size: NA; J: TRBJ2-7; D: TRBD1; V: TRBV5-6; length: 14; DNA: TGTGCCAGCAGCGCGCACAGGGGGTTCTACGAGCAGTACTTC; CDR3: CASSAHRGFYEQYF
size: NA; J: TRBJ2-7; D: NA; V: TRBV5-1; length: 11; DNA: TGCGCCAGCAGTAGCCTCTGGGAGCAGTACTTC; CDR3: CASSSLWEQYF
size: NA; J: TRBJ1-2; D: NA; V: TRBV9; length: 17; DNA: TGTGCCAGCAGCCCAGACATCGGACACGGGGGCACGCGTGGCTACACCTTC; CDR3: CASSPDIGHGGTRGYTF
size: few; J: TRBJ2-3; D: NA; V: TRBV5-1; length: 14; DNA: TGCGCCAGCAGTCCCGCCGGACGCACAGATACGCAGTATTTT; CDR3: CASSPAGRTDTQYF
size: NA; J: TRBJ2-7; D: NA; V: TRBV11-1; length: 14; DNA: TGTGCCAGCAGCCGCCGGGACACTCCCTACGAGCAGTACTTC; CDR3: CASSRRDTPYEQYF
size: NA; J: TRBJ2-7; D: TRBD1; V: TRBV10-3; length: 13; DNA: TGTGCCATCAGGAGGACAGGGTCCTACGAGCAGTACTTC; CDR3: CAIRRTGSYEQYF
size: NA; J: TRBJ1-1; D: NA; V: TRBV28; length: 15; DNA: TGTGCCAGCAGTTTAAATGAGCAGGCGAACACTGAAGCTTTCTTT; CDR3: CASSLNEQANTEAFF
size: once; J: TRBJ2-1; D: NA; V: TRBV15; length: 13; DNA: TGTGCCACCAGCAGACGGACGAGTTCTGAGCAGTTCTTC; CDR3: CATSRRTSSEQFF
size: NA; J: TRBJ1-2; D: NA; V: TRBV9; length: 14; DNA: TGTGCCAGCAGCGTAGACGGGGAGACGGGGGGCTACACCTTC; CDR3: CASSVDGETGGYTF
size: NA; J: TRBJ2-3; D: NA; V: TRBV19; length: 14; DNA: TGTGCCAGTAGCCCTCAGCGGGGCACAGATACGCAGTATTTT; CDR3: CASSPQRGTDTQYF
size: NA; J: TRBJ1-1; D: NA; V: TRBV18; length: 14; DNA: TGTGCCAGCTCACCATTCAGGGAGGGCACTGAAGCTTTCTTT; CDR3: CASSPFREGTEAFF
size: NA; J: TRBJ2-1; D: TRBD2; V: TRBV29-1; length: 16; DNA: TGCAGCGTTGAGGTCGGGGGGACTAGCGGTTACAATGAGCAGTTCTTC; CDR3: CSVEVGGTSGYNEQFF
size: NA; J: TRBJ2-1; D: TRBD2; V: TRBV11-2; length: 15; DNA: TGTGCCAGCAGCTTAGGAGGACTAGCGGACAATGAGCAGTTCTTC; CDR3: CASSLGGLADNEQFF